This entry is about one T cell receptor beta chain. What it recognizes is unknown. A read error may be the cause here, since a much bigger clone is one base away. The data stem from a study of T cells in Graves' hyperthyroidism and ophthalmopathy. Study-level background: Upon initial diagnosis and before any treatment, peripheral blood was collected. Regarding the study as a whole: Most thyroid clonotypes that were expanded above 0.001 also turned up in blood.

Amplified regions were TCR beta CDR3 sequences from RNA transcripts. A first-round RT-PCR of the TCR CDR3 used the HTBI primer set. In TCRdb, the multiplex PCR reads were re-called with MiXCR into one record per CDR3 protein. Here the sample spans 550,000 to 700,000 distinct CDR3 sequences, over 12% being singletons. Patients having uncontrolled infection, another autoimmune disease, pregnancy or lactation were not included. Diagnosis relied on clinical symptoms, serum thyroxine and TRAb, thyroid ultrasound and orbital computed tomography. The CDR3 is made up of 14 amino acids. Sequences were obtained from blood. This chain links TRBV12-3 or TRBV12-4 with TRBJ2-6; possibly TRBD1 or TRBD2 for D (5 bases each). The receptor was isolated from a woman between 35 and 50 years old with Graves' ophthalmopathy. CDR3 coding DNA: TGTGCCAGCAGTGGGAGCTCTGGGGCCAACGCCCTGACTTTC. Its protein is CASSGSSGANALTF.